The rows below give T cell receptor beta chains drawn from one sample of a study of T-cell memory formation after mild COVID-19. MiXCR, applied by TCRdb to the 5' RACE reads, yields one record per CDR3 protein. The sample has around 530,000 distinct CDR3 sequences, roughly 22% seen once. Sequencing used PBMCs or a T cell subset sorted from them (not recorded which). These receptors were collected from an adult woman who had mild COVID-19 (a few samples of this study predate the infection). Cell type and time point are not known. CDR3s include the opening cysteine and the closing phenylalanine or tryptophan. The D gene is left open where the match is weak. The size field is filled for only some rows; it gives once, few, many or a size class.

NA	TRBV5-6	TRBJ2-3	TRBD2	TGTGCCAGCAGCTTGTATAGCGGGGGGGCGCTGGATACGCAGTATTTT	CASSLYSGGALDTQYF
NA	TRBV6-2/TRBV6-3	TRBJ2-6	NA	TGTGCCAGCAGTGACTACAGCTCTGGGGCCAACGTCCTGACTTTC	CASSDYSSGANVLTF
NA	TRBV7-9	TRBJ2-2	TRBD1	TGTGCCAGCAGCCCCCGACAGGGGGTGGCCGGGGAGCTGTTTTTT	CASSPRQGVAGELFF
NA	TRBV24-1	TRBJ2-5	NA	TGTGCCACCAGTGAGGGGGGGGCTCAAGAGACCCAGTACTTC	CATSEGGAQETQYF
NA	TRBV25-1	TRBJ2-1	TRBD1	TGTGCCAGCAGTGGCCACAGGGGTCAGGTCTACAATGAGCAGTTCTTC	CASSGHRGQVYNEQFF
NA	TRBV24-1	TRBJ2-7	NA	TGTGCCACCAGTGATTCGAGCGGATCCTACGAGCAGTACTTC	CATSDSSGSYEQYF
NA	TRBV6-2/TRBV6-3	TRBJ2-1	TRBD2	TGTGCCAGCAGCAGGGCTAGCGGGGGAAACAGGGGATCCTACAATGAGCAGTTCTTC	CASSRASGGNRGSYNEQFF
NA	TRBV29-1	TRBJ2-3	NA	TGCAGCGTTGAATTGGCAGGGGGGGATACGCAGTATTTT	CSVELAGGDTQYF
NA	TRBV7-9	TRBJ1-3	TRBD1	TGTGCCAGCAGCTCGGACAGGAGACACTCTGGAAACACCATATATTTT	CASSSDRRHSGNTIYF
NA	TRBV7-9	TRBJ1-5	TRBD1	TGTGCCAGCAGCTTCGGTACAGGGGTCCTTAATCAGCCCCAGCATTTT	CASSFGTGVLNQPQHF
NA	TRBV24-1	TRBJ2-3	TRBD2	TGTGCCACCAGTGATCGGACTAGCGGGAGAGTGACAGATACGCAGTATTTT	CATSDRTSGRVTDTQYF
NA	TRBV6-5	TRBJ1-1	NA	TGTGCCAGCAGAACCCCGGGGGCGAACACTGAAGCTTTCTTT	CASRTPGANTEAFF
NA	TRBV3-1	TRBJ2-7	TRBD1	TGTGCCAGCAGCCAGGAGGGACAGGGGCCCTACGAGCAGTACTTC	CASSQEGQGPYEQYF
NA	TRBV12-3/TRBV12-4	TRBJ1-1	NA	TGTGCCAGCAGTTTAGTACCCGGGGCGAACACTGAAGCTTTCTTT	CASSLVPGANTEAFF
NA	TRBV4-1	TRBJ1-1	TRBD1	TGCGCCAGCAGCCATCCCAGACAGGGGGTCAACACTGAAGCTTTCTTT	CASSHPRQGVNTEAFF
few	TRBV15	TRBJ2-2	NA	TGTGCCACCGCTGAGGGCAATATTCGAGACACCGGGGAGCTGTTTTTT	CATAEGNIRDTGELFF
NA	TRBV6-5	TRBJ2-7	TRBD2	TGTGCCAGCAGCCTAAGAAAATCCGGGACTAGCTACGAGCAGTACTTC	CASSLRKSGTSYEQYF
few	TRBV7-9	TRBJ1-5	NA	TGTGCCAGCAGCTTAGCTTGGGGAAGAGGCAATCAGCCCCAGCATTTT	CASSLAWGRGNQPQHF
few	TRBV6-1	TRBJ2-7	TRBD1	TGTGCCAGCAGTGAAGGTAGGACAGGGGCCTACTACGAGCAGTACTTC	CASSEGRTGAYYEQYF
NA	TRBV20-1	TRBJ2-5	TRBD1	TGCAGTGCTCCCTGGACAGGGGGGGAGACCCAGTACTTC	CSAPWTGGETQYF
NA	TRBV15	TRBJ2-6	NA	TGTGCCACCAGCAGAGGCCAGCCCTCTGGGGCCAACGTCCTGACTTTC	CATSRGQPSGANVLTF
NA	TRBV5-6	TRBJ1-2	NA	TGTGCCAGCAGCTTGGGGCCGACAGAGTCCTATGGCTACACCTTC	CASSLGPTESYGYTF